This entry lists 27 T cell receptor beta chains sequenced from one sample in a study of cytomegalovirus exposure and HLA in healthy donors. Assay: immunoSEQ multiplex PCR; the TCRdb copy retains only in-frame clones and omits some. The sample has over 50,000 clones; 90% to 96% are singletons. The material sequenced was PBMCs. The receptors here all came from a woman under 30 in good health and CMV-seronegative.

The CDR3 region has the DNA TGCAGCGCCCCCCCCGGGACAGGGGGTCAAGAGACCCAGTACTTC. Amino acid sequence: CSAPPGTGGQETQYF. The chain recombines TRBV29-1 with TRBJ2-5; TRBD1 aligns across 11 bases. V dropped 7 bases and J dropped 2; count of bases not matched to a gene: 9. The CDR3 length is 15 residues. From germline, CDR1 is SQVTM and CDR2 ANQGSEA.

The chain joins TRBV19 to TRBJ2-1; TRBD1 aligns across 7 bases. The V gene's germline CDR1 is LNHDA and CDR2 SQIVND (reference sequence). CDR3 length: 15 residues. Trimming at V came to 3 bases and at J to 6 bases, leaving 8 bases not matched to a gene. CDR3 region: CASSMVPRQGNEQFF. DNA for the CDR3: TGTGCCAGTAGTATGGTGCCTCGACAGGGCAATGAGCAGTTCTTC.

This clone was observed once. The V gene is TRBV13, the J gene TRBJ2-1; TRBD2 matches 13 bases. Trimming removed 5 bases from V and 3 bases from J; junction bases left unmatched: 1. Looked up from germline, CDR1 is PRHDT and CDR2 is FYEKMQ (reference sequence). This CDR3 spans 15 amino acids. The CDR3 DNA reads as TGTGCCAGCAGCCGGACTAGCGGGGGCTACAATGAGCAGTTCTTC. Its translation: CASSRTSGGYNEQFF.

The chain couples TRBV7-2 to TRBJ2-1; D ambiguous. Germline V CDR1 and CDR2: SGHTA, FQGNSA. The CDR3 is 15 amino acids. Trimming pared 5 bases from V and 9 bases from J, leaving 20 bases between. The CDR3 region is CASSPPPEAVSEQFF. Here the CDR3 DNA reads TGTGCCAGCAGCCCGCCACCCGAGGCAGTCAGTGAGCAGTTCTTC.

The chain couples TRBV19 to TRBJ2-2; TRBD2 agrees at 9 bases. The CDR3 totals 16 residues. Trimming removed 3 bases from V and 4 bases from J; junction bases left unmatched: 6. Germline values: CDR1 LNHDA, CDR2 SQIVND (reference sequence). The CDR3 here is CASSMGAGGPTGELFF. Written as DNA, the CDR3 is TGTGCCAGTAGTATGGGAGCGGGGGGCCCCACCGGGGAGCTGTTTTTT.

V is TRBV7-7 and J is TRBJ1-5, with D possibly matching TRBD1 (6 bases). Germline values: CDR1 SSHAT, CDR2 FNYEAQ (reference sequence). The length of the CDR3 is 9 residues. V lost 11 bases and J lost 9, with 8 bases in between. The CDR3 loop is CAARGPQHF. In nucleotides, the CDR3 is TGTGCCGCCAGGGGGCCCCAGCATTTT.

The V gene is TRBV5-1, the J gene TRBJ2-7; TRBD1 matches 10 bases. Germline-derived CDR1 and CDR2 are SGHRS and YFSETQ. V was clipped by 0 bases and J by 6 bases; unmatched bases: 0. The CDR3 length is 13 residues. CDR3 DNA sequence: TGCGCCAGCAGCTTGGGGGACAGGGGCGAGCAGTACTTC. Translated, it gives CASSLGDRGEQYF.

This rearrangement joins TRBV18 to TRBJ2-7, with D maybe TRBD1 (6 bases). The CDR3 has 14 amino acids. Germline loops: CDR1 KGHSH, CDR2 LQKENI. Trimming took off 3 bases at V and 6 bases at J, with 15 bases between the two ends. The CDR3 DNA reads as TGTGCCAGCTCACCCCCGACAGGCTCGGGCGAGCAGTACTTC. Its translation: CASSPPTGSGEQYF.

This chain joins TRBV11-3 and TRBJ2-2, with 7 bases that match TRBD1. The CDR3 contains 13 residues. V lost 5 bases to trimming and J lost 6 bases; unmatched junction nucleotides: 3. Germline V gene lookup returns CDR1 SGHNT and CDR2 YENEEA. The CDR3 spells CASSPGGPGELFF. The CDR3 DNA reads TGTGCCAGCAGCCCAGGGGGTCCCGGGGAGCTGTTTTTT. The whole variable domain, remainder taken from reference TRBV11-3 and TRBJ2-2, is EAGVVQSPRYKIIEKKQPVAFWCNPISGHNTLYWYLQNLGQGPELLIRYENEEAVDDSQLPKDRFSAERLKGVDSTLKIQPAELGDSAVYLCASSPGGPGELFFGEGSRLTVL.

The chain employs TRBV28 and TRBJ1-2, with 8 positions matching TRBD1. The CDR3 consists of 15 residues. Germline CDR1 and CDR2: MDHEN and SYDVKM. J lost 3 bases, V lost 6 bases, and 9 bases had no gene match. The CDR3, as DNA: TGTGCCAGCAGCCCAACCGGACAGGGCCACTATGGCTACACCTTC. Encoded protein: CASSPTGQGHYGYTF.

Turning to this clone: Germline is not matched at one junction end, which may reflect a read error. CDR3 sequence: CASSQGLHQETQYF. In DNA, the CDR3 is TGTGCTAGCAGCCAGGGACTACATCAAGAGACCCAGTACTTC. The V and J genes are TRBV7-7 and TRBJ2-5; 7 bases line up with TRBD2. Germline V gives CDR1 SSHAT, CDR2 FNYEAQ (reference sequence). The CDR3 is 14 residues long. The full variable domain, completed using reference TRBV7-7 and TRBJ2-5, is GAGVSQSPRYKVTKRGQDVTLRCDPISSHATLYWYQQALGQGPEFLTYFNYEAQPDKSGLPSDRFSAERPEGSISTLTIQRTEQRDSAMYRCASSQGLHQETQYFGPGTRLLVL.

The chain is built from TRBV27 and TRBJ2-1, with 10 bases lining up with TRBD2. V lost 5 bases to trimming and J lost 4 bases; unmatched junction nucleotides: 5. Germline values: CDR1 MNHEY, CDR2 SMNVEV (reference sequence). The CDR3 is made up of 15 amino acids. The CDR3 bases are TGTGCCAGCAGTGGGCCTAGCGGGGGTTACAATGAGCAGTTCTTC. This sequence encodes CASSGPSGGYNEQFF.

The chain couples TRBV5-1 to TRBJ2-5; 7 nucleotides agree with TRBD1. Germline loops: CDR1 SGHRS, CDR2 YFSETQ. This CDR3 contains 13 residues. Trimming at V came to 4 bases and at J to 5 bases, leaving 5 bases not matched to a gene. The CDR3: CASSDARGETQYF. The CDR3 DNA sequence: TGCGCCAGCAGCGACGCCAGGGGGGAGACCCAGTACTTC. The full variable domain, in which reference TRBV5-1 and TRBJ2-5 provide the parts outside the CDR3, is KAGVTQTPRYLIKTRGQQVTLSCSPISGHRSVSWYQQTPGQGLQFLFEYFSETQRNKGNFPGRFSGRQFSNSRSEMNVSTLELGDSALYLCASSDARGETQYFGPGTRLLVL.

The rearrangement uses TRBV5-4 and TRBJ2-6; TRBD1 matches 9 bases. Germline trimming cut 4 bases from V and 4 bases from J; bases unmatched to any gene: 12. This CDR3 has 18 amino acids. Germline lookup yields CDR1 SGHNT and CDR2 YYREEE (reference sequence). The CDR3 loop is CASSATGTGRTGANVLTF. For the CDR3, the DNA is TGTGCCAGCAGCGCCACCGGGACAGGGCGGACCGGGGCCAACGTCCTGACTTTC.

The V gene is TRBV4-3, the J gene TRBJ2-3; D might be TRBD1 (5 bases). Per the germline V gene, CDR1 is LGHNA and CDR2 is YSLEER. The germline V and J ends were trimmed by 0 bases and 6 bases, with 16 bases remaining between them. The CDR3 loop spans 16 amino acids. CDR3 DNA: TGCGCCAGCAGCCAAGATTTTGGCAGGGCCCCGGATACGCAGTATTTT. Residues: CASSQDFGRAPDTQYF.

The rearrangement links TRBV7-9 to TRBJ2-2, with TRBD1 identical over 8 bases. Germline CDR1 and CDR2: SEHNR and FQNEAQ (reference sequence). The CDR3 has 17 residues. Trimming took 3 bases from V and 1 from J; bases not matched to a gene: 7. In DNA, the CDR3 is TGTGCCAGCAGCTTCGAATTCAGGGGGCAGAACACCGGGGAGCTGTTTTTT. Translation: CASSFEFRGQNTGELFF.

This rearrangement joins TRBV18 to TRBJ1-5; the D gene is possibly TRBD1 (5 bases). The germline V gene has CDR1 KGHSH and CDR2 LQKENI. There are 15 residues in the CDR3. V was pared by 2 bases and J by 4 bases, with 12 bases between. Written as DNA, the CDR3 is TGTGCCAGCTCACCATCGGGGGGTGCGAATCAGCCCCAGCATTTT. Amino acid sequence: CASSPSGGANQPQHF.

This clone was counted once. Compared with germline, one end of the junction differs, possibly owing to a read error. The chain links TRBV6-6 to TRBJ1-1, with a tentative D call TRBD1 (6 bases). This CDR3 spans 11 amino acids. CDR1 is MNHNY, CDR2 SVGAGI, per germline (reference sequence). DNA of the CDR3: TGTGCCAGCAGAACAGGGTCTGAGGCTTTCTTT. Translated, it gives CASRTGSEAFF.

The CDR3 is CASSEADPPRQYF. The CDR3 DNA is TGTGCCAGCTCAGAAGCGGACCCCCCGCGGCAGTACTTC. This chain connects TRBV18 to TRBJ2-7; a weak D match, TRBD2 (5 bases). The V end was cut by 5 bases, the J end by 9 bases, with 17 bases between. The CDR3 loop spans 13 amino acids. The germline gives CDR1 KGHSH, CDR2 LQKENI.

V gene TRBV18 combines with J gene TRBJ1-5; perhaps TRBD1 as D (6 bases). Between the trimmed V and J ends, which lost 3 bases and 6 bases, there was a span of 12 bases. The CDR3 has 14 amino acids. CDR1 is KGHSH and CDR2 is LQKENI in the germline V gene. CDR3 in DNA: TGTGCCAGCTCACCGGGGGGGACATTTCAGCCCCAGCATTTT. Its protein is CASSPGGTFQPQHF.

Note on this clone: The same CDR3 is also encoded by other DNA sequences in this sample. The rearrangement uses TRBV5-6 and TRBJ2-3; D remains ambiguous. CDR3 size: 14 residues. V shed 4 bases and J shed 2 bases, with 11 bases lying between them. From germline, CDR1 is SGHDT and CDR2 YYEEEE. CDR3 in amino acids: CASSPTLPTDTQYF. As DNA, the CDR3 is TGTGCCAGCAGCCCGACTCTACCCACAGATACGCAGTATTTT.

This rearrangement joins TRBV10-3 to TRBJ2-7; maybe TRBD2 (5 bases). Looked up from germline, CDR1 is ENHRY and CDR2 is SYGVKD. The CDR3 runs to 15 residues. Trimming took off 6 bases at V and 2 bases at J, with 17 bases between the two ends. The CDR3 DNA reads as TGTGCCATCAGCGGACCCGCAGTCGGGACCTACGAGCAGTACTTC. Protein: CAISGPAVGTYEQYF.

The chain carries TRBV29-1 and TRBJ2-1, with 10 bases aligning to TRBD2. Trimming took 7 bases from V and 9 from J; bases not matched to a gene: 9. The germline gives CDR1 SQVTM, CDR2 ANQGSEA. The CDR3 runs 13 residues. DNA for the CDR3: TGCAGCGCCATAGCGGGAGGAGGGGGTGAGCAGTTCTTC. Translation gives CSAIAGGGGEQFF.

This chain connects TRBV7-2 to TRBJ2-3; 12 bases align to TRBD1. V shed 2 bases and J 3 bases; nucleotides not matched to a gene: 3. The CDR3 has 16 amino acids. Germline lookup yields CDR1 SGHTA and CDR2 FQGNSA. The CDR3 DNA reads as TGTGCCAGCAGCTTATGGGGACAGGGGGCGACAGATACGCAGTATTTT. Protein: CASSLWGQGATDTQYF.

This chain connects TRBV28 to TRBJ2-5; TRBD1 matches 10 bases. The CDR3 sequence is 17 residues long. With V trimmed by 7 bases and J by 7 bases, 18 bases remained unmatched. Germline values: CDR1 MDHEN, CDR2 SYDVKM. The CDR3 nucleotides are TGTGCCAGCACCCCCGGGACAGGGGTGGGGGGGGCGGGGACCCAGTACTTC. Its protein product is CASTPGTGVGGAGTQYF.

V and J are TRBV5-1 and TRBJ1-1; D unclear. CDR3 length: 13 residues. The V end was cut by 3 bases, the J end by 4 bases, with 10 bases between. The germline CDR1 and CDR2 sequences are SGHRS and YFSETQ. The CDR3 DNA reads TGCGCCAGCAGCTATACAGCGGGCACTGAAGCTTTCTTT. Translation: CASSYTAGTEAFF.

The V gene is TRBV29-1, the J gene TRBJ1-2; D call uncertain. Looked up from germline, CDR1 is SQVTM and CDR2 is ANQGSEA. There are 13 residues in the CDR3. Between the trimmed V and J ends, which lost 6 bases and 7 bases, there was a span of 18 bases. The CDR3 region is CSVRKTAMSGYTF. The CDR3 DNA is TGCAGCGTGCGGAAGACGGCGATGAGTGGCTACACCTTC. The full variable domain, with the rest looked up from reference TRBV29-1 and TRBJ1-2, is SAVISQKPSRDICQRGTSLTIQCQVDSQVTMMFWYRQQPGQSLTLIATANQGSEATYESGFVIDKFPISRPNLTFSTLTVSNMSPEDSSIYLCSVRKTAMSGYTFGSGTRLTVV.